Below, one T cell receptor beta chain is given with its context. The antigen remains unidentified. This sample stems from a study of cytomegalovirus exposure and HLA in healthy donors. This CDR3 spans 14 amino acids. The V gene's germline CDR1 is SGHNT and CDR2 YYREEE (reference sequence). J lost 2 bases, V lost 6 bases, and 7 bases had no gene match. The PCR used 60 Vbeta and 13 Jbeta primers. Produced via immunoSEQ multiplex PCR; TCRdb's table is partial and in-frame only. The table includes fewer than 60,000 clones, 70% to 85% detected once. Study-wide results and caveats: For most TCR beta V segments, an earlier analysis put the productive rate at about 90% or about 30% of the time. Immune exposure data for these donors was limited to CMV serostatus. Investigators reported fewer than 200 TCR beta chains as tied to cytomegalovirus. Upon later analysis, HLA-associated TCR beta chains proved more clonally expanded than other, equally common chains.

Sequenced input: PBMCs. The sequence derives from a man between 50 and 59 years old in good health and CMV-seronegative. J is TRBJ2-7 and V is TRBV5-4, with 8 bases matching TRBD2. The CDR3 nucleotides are TGTGCCAGCAAGCCACCGGGACTAGCCTACGAGCAGTACTTC. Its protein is CASKPPGLAYEQYF.